The entry that follows covers one T cell receptor (beta chain) sequence. Measured with immunoSEQ multiplex PCR; TCRdb has only the in-frame clones, and not every one. The sample contains approximately 87,000 clones, 91% of which appear only once. The data were obtained in a study of control samples from healthy donors and cancer patients. Germline loops: CDR1 LGHDT, CDR2 YNNKEL (reference sequence). This CDR3 region has 14 residues. V dropped 4 bases and J dropped 4; count of bases not matched to a gene: 3. This TCR derives from a man between 50 and 59 years old in good health. The V gene is TRBV3-1 (or the pseudogene TRBV3-2), the J gene TRBJ1-2, with 10 bases that match TRBD1. Sequencing was carried out using blood. The CDR3 loop reads CASSRTGGLYGYTF. As DNA, the CDR3 is TGTGCCAGCAGCCGGACAGGGGGTCTCTATGGCTACACCTTC.